The rows below give T cell receptor beta chains drawn from one sample of a study of blood T cell repertoires in COVID-19. The method was immunoSEQ multiplex PCR; TCRdb's version includes in-frame clones alone and lacks a portion of them. The sample includes approximately 18,000 clones, about 81% of them seen just once. The sample consisted of peripheral blood. These receptors were obtained from a man aged 55 to 70 with acute or convalescent COVID-19. CDR3s include the opening cysteine and the closing phenylalanine or tryptophan. D genes are given only for firm matches. Clone size, where shown, is once, few, many, or a class for clones that have expanded.

CDR3 protein: CASSLIPGTGYEQYF; CDR3 DNA: TGTGCCAGCAGCCTCATACCCGGGACAGGGTACGAGCAGTACTTC; clone size: -; J gene: TRBJ2-7; D gene: TRBD1; V gene: TRBV7-9
CDR3 protein: CASGGVNQPQHF; CDR3 DNA: TGTGCCAGCGGGGGGGTTAATCAGCCCCAGCATTTT; clone size: -; J gene: TRBJ1-5; D gene: -; V gene: TRBV27
CDR3 protein: CASSVTADEQYF; CDR3 DNA: TGTGCCAGCAGTGTAACCGCGGACGAGCAGTACTTC; clone size: -; J gene: TRBJ2-7; D gene: -; V gene: TRBV2
CDR3 protein: CAWSTSPSNQPQHF; CDR3 DNA: TGTGCCTGGAGTACCAGTCCTAGCAATCAGCCCCAGCATTTT; clone size: -; J gene: TRBJ1-5; D gene: -; V gene: TRBV30
CDR3 protein: CASSWRQGANQPQHF; CDR3 DNA: TGTGCCAGCAGCTGGCGACAGGGAGCCAATCAGCCCCAGCATTTT; clone size: -; J gene: TRBJ1-5; D gene: TRBD1; V gene: TRBV5-5
CDR3 protein: CASSLVPGGRGPLHF; CDR3 DNA: TGTGCCAGCAGCTTAGTGCCAGGGGGTAGGGGGCCCCTCCACTTT; clone size: -; J gene: TRBJ1-6; D gene: TRBD1; V gene: TRBV7-2
CDR3 protein: CASSPSVGGIQPQHF; CDR3 DNA: TGTGCCAGCAGCCCGTCCGTAGGCGGTATTCAGCCCCAGCATTTT; clone size: -; J gene: TRBJ1-5; D gene: -; V gene: TRBV5-8
CDR3 protein: CASSPGWTLQETQYF; CDR3 DNA: TGTGCCAGCAGCCCTGGGTGGACTCTCCAAGAGACCCAGTACTTC; clone size: -; J gene: TRBJ2-5; D gene: -; V gene: TRBV14
CDR3 protein: CASSKARTAFINEKLFF; CDR3 DNA: TGTGCCAGCAGCAAAGCGAGGACAGCATTTATTAATGAAAAACTGTTTTTT; clone size: -; J gene: TRBJ1-4; D gene: -; V gene: TRBV21-1
CDR3 protein: CASSPSGTEAFF; CDR3 DNA: TGTGCCAGCTCACCCAGTGGCACTGAAGCTTTCTTT; clone size: -; J gene: TRBJ1-1; D gene: -; V gene: TRBV18
CDR3 protein: CASLPWTTGNTEAFF; CDR3 DNA: TGTGCCAGCCTGCCGTGGACAACGGGGAACACTGAAGCTTTCTTT; clone size: -; J gene: TRBJ1-1; D gene: -; V gene: TRBV18
CDR3 protein: CASSVDGMGGTEAFF; CDR3 DNA: TGTGCCAGCAGCGTAGATGGGATGGGCGGGACTGAAGCTTTCTTT; clone size: -; J gene: TRBJ1-1; D gene: -; V gene: TRBV9
CDR3 protein: CASSPGGGKEGEQYF; CDR3 DNA: TGTGCCAGCTCACCGGGTGGAGGGAAGGAAGGCGAGCAGTACTTC; clone size: -; J gene: TRBJ2-7; D gene: -; V gene: TRBV18
CDR3 protein: CAISLGTGNQPQHF; CDR3 DNA: TGTGCCATCAGCCTGGGGACAGGGAATCAGCCCCAGCATTTT; clone size: -; J gene: TRBJ1-5; D gene: TRBD1; V gene: TRBV10-3
CDR3 protein: CASSRTGYGYTF; CDR3 DNA: TGTGCCAGCAGCCGGACAGGGTATGGCTACACCTTC; clone size: -; J gene: TRBJ1-2; D gene: TRBD1; V gene: TRBV6-5
CDR3 protein: CASSEPRGRAFF; CDR3 DNA: TGTGCCAGCAGTGAACCCAGGGGGCGAGCTTTCTTT; clone size: -; J gene: TRBJ1-1; D gene: TRBD1; V gene: TRBV25-1
CDR3 protein: CATSDSGLREKLFF; CDR3 DNA: TGTGCCACCAGTGATTCTGGGCTTAGGGAAAAACTGTTTTTT; clone size: -; J gene: TRBJ1-4; D gene: -; V gene: TRBV24-1
CDR3 protein: CASSPYRGGNQPQHF; CDR3 DNA: TGTGCCAGTAGTCCTTACAGGGGGGGAAATCAGCCCCAGCATTTT; clone size: -; J gene: TRBJ1-5; D gene: TRBD1; V gene: TRBV19
CDR3 protein: CASSLEVSGNTIYF; CDR3 DNA: TGTGCCAGCAGCCTTGAGGTCTCTGGAAACACCATATATTTT; clone size: -; J gene: TRBJ1-3; D gene: -; V gene: TRBV4-2
CDR3 protein: CATAGGEGGGYTF; CDR3 DNA: TGTGCCACTGCGGGGGGCGAAGGGGGCGGCTACACCTTC; clone size: -; J gene: TRBJ1-2; D gene: TRBD1; V gene: TRBV24-1
CDR3 protein: CASSLGNGGDTQYF; CDR3 DNA: TGTGCCAGCAGCTTAGGAAATGGGGGGGATACGCAGTATTTT; clone size: once; J gene: TRBJ2-3; D gene: -; V gene: TRBV11-2
CDR3 protein: CASASAGELFF; CDR3 DNA: TGTGCCAGTGCATCGGCCGGGGAGCTGTTTTTT; clone size: -; J gene: TRBJ2-2; D gene: -; V gene: TRBV19
CDR3 protein: CASGPPGYNEQFF; CDR3 DNA: TGTGCTAGTGGCCCTCCGGGCTACAATGAGCAGTTCTTC; clone size: -; J gene: TRBJ2-1; D gene: -; V gene: TRBV12-5
CDR3 protein: CASGPGFSNQPQHF; CDR3 DNA: TGTGCTAGTGGTCCAGGTTTTAGCAATCAGCCCCAGCATTTT; clone size: -; J gene: TRBJ1-5; D gene: -; V gene: TRBV12-5
CDR3 protein: CASSLGRTGALETQYF; CDR3 DNA: TGTGCCAGCAGTTTAGGCAGGACAGGGGCATTGGAGACCCAGTACTTC; clone size: -; J gene: TRBJ2-5; D gene: TRBD1; V gene: TRBV28
CDR3 protein: CASSYRYNEQFF; CDR3 DNA: TGTGCCAGCAGTTATAGATACAATGAGCAGTTCTTC; clone size: -; J gene: TRBJ2-1; D gene: -; V gene: TRBV6-5
CDR3 protein: CASSRRGGSNTGELFF; CDR3 DNA: TGTGCCAGCAGCCGAAGGGGGGGAAGCAACACCGGGGAGCTGTTTTTT; clone size: -; J gene: TRBJ2-2; D gene: -; V gene: TRBV11-1
CDR3 protein: CASRQGGYYGYTF; CDR3 DNA: TGTGCCAGCCGTCAGGGGGGCTACTATGGCTACACCTTC; clone size: -; J gene: TRBJ1-2; D gene: TRBD1; V gene: TRBV27
CDR3 protein: CASSATAGNEQFF; CDR3 DNA: TGTGCCAGCAGCGCCACCGCCGGCAATGAGCAGTTCTTC; clone size: few; J gene: TRBJ2-1; D gene: -; V gene: TRBV7-2
CDR3 protein: CAWSLWEYTGELFF; CDR3 DNA: TGTGCCTGGAGTCTCTGGGAGTACACCGGGGAGCTGTTTTTT; clone size: few; J gene: TRBJ2-2; D gene: -; V gene: TRBV30
CDR3 protein: CASLGTPSYNEQFF; CDR3 DNA: TGTGCCAGCCTAGGGACTCCCTCCTACAATGAGCAGTTCTTC; clone size: -; J gene: TRBJ2-1; D gene: -; V gene: TRBV28
CDR3 protein: CASWPGQDAGSNQPQHF; CDR3 DNA: TGTGCCAGCTGGCCAGGACAGGACGCGGGAAGCAATCAGCCCCAGCATTTT; clone size: few; J gene: TRBJ1-5; D gene: TRBD1; V gene: TRBV11-2
CDR3 protein: CASSPLTGGYEQYF; CDR3 DNA: TGCGCCAGCAGCCCATTAACGGGGGGCTACGAGCAGTACTTC; clone size: -; J gene: TRBJ2-7; D gene: TRBD2; V gene: TRBV4-1
CDR3 protein: CASSTPRTGRDSPLHF; CDR3 DNA: TGTGCCAGCAGCACCCCCCGGACAGGGCGAGATTCACCCCTCCACTTT; clone size: -; J gene: TRBJ1-6; D gene: -; V gene: TRBV21-1
CDR3 protein: CASSSLRLLESGAYNEQFF; CDR3 DNA: TGTGCCAGCAGTTCCCTTCGCCTTCTAGAAAGCGGGGCTTACAATGAGCAGTTCTTC; clone size: once; J gene: TRBJ2-1; D gene: TRBD2; V gene: TRBV27
CDR3 protein: CASSQDSAGNTGELFF; CDR3 DNA: TGCGCCAGCAGCCAAGATTCGGCAGGGAACACCGGGGAGCTGTTTTTT; clone size: -; J gene: TRBJ2-2; D gene: -; V gene: TRBV4-1
CDR3 protein: CASSPLDTLPAFF; CDR3 DNA: TGTGCCAGCAGTCCATTGGACACCCTCCCAGCTTTCTTT; clone size: -; J gene: TRBJ1-1; D gene: -; V gene: TRBV27